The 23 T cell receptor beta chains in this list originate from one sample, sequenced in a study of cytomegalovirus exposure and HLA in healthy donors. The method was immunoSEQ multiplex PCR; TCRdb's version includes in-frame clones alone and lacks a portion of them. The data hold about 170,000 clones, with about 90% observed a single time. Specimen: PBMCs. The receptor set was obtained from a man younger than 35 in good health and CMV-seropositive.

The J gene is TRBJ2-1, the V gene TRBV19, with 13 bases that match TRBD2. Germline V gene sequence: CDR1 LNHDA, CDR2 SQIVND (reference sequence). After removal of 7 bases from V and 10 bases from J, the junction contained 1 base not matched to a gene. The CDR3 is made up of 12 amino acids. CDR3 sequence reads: CASMGLAGEQFF. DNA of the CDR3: TGTGCCAGTATGGGACTAGCGGGAGAGCAGTTCTTC. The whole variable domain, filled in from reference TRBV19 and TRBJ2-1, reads DGGITQSPKYLFRKEGQNVTLSCEQNLNHDAMYWYRQDPGQGLRLIYYSQIVNDFQKGDIAEGYSVSREKKESFPLTVTSAQKNPTAFYLCASMGLAGEQFFGPGTRLTVL.

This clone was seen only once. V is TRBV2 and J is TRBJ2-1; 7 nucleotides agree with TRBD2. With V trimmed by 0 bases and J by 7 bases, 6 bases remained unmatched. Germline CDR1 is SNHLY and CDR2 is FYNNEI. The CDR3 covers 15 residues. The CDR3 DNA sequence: TGTGCCAGCAGTGAAGCTAAGCGGGGCGGGAATGAGCAGTTCTTC. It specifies CASSEAKRGGNEQFF.

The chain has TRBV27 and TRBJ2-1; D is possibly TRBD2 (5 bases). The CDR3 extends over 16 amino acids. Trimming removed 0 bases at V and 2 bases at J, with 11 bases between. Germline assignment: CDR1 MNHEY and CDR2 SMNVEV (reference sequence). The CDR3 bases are TGTGCCAGCAGTTTATCCTGGGAGTTCCCCTACAATGAGCAGTTCTTC. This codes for CASSLSWEFPYNEQFF.

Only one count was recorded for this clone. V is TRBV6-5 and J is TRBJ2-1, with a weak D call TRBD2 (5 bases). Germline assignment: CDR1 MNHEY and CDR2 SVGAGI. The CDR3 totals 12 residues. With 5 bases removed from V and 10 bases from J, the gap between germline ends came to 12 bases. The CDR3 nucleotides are TGTGCCAGCAGTAGCTGGACTTTGGAGCAGTTCTTC. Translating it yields CASSSWTLEQFF.

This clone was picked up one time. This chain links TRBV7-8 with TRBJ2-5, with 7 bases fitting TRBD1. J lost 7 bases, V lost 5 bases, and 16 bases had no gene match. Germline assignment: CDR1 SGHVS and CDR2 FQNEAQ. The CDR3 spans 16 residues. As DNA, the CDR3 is TGTGCCAGCAGCGGAACCACGGGACAGCGACGAGGGACCCAGTACTTC. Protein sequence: CASSGTTGQRRGTQYF.

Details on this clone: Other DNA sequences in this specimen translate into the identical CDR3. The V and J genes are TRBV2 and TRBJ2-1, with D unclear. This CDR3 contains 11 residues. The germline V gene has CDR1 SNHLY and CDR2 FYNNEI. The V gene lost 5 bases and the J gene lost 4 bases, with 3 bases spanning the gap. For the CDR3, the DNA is TGTGCCAGCAGTTATTACAATGAGCAGTTCTTC. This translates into CASSYYNEQFF.

Here the CDR3 reads CASSIRDLKRVEQFF. CDR3 nucleotide sequence: TGTGCCAGCAGTATCCGCGACCTAAAGCGAGTTGAGCAGTTCTTC. The gene calls are TRBV28 and TRBJ2-1; D remains unclear. V lost 5 bases and J lost 9, with 20 bases in between. The germline CDR1 and CDR2 sequences are MDHEN and SYDVKM. The CDR3 totals 15 residues.

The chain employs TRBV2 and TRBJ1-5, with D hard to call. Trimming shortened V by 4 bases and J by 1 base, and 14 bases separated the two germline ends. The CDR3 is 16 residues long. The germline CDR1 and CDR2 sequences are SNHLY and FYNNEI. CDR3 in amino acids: CASSVEGTMSNQPQHF. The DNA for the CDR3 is TGTGCCAGCAGTGTCGAAGGTACTATGAGCAATCAGCCCCAGCATTTT.

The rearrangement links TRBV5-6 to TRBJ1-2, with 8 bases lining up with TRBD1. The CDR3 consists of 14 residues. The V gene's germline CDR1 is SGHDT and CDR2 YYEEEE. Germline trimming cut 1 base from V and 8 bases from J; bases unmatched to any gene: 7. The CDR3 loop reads CASSLFGRDRGYTF. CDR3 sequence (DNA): TGTGCCAGCAGCTTGTTCGGCAGGGACAGGGGCTACACCTTC.

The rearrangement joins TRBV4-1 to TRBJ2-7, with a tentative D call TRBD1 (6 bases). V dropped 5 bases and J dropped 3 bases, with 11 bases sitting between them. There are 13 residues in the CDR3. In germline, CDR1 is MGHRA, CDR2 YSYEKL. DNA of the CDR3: TGCGCCAGCAGCTGGGACACGAACTACGAGCAGTACTTC. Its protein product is CASSWDTNYEQYF.

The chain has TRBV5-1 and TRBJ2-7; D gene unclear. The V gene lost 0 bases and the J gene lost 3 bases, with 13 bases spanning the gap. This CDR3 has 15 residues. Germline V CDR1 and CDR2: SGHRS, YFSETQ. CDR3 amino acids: CASSLGMSFNYEQYF. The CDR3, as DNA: TGCGCCAGCAGCTTGGGAATGAGCTTTAACTACGAGCAGTACTTC. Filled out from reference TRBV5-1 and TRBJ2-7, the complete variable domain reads KAGVTQTPRYLIKTRGQQVTLSCSPISGHRSVSWYQQTPGQGLQFLFEYFSETQRNKGNFPGRFSGRQFSNSRSEMNVSTLELGDSALYLCASSLGMSFNYEQYFGPGTRLTVT.

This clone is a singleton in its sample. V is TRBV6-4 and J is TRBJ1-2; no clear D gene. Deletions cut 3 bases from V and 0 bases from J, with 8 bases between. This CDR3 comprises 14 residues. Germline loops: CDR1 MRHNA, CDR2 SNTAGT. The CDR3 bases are TGTGCCAGCAGTGAGGTCCAGTCTAACTATGGCTACACCTTC. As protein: CASSEVQSNYGYTF.

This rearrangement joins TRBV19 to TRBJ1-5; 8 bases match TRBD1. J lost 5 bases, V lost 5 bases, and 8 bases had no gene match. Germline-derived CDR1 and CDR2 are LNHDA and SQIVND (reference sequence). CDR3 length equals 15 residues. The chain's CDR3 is CASSPRGQDYQPQHF. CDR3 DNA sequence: TGTGCCAGTAGTCCCCGGGGACAGGATTATCAGCCCCAGCATTTT.

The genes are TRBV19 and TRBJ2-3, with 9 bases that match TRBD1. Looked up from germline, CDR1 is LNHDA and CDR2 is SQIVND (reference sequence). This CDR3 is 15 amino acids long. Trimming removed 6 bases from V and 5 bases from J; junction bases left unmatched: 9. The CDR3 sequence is CASREQGARVDTQYF. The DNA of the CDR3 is TGTGCCAGTAGAGAACAGGGGGCTCGGGTAGATACGCAGTATTTT.

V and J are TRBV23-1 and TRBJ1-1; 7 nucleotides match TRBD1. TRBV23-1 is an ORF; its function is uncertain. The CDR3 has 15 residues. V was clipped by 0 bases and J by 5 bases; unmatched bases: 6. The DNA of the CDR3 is TGCGCCAGCAGTCAATCCGGAACGACAGGGACTGAAGCTTTCTTT. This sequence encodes CASSQSGTTGTEAFF.

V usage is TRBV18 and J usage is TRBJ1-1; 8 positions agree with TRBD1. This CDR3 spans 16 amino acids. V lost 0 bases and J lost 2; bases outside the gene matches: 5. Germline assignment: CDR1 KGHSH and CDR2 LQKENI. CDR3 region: CASSPPATGDNTEAFF. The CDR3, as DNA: TGTGCCAGCTCACCACCGGCGACAGGGGACAACACTGAAGCTTTCTTT.

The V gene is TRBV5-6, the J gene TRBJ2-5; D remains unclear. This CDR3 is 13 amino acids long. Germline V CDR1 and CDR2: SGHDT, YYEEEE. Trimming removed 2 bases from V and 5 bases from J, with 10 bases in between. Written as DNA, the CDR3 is TGTGCCAGCAGCTTTATGGCCGGGGAGACCCAGTACTTC. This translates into CASSFMAGETQYF.

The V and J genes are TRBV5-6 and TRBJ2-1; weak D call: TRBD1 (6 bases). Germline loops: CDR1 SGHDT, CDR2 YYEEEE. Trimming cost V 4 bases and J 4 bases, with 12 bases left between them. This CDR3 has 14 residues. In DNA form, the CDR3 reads TGTGCCAGCAGCACGGAAGACAGGTACAATGAGCAGTTCTTC. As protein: CASSTEDRYNEQFF.

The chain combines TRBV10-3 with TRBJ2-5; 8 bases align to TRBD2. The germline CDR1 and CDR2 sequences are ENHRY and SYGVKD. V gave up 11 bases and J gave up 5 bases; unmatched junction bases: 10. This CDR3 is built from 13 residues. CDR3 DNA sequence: TGTGCCTCCTCGGGGACTAGTAGGGAGACCCAGTACTTC. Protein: CASSGTSRETQYF.

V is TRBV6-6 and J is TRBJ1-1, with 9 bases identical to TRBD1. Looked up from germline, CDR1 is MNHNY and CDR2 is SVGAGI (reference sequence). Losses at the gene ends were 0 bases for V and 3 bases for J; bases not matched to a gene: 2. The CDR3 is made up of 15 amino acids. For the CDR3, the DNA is TGTGCCAGCAGTTACTCGGACAGGGGATACACTGAAGCTTTCTTT. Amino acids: CASSYSDRGYTEAFF.

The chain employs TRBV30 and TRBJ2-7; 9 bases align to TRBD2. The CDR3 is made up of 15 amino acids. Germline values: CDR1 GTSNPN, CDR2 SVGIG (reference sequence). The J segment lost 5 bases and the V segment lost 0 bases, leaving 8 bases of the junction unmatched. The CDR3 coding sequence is TGTGCCTGGAGTGTAGGACTAGCGACGTTCCACGAGCAGTACTTC. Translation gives CAWSVGLATFHEQYF.

CDR3 region: CASSQDYSLGTEAFF. CDR3 nucleotide sequence: TGTGCCAGCAGCCAAGATTACTCACTAGGTACTGAAGCTTTCTTT. This chain uses TRBV14 with TRBJ1-1; D gene unclear. The CDR3 has 15 amino acids. Germline CDR1 is SGHDN and CDR2 is FVKESK. V lost 0 bases and J 5 bases, leaving 13 bases between the germline ends.

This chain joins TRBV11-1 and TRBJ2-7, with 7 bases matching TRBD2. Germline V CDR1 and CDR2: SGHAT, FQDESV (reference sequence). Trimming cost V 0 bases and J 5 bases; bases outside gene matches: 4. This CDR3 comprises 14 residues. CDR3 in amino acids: CASSLARGWNEQYF. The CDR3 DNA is TGTGCCAGCAGCTTAGCGCGGGGGTGGAACGAGCAGTACTTC.